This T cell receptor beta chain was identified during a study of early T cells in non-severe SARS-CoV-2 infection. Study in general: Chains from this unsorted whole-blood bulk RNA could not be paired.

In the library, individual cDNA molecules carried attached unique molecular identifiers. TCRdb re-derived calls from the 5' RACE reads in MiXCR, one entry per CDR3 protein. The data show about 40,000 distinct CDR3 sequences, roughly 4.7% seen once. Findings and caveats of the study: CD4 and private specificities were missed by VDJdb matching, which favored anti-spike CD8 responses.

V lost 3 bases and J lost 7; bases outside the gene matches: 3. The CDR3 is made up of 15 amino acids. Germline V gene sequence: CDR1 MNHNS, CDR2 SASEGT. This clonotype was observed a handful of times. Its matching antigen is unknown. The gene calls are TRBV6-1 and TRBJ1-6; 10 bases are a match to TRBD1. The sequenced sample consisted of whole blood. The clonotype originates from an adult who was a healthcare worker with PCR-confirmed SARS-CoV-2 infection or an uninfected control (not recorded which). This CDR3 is CASSETGGKNSPLHF. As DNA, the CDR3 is TGTGCCAGCAGTGAGACAGGGGGCAAGAATTCACCCCTCCACTTT.